The 5 T cell receptor beta chains below all came from one sample that was sequenced in a study of blood T cell repertoires in COVID-19 (dated by TCRdb to 2018 to 2021). Library method: the immunoSEQ multiplex PCR assay. This immuneACCESS table, as held by TCRdb, lists in-frame sequences with V and J called but not all clones. Of the missing ones, under half trace to an unresolved V gene in checked studies; the others have no known cause. The sample records around 200,000 clones, 88% of which are singletons. The ten biggest clones cover 1.5% to 2% of the sample. The sample taken for sequencing was peripheral blood. These receptors originate from a man between 18 and 35 years old with active or convalescent COVID-19.

This chain uses TRBV10-2 with TRBJ1-5; tentative D call: TRBD1 (6 bases). Looked up from germline, CDR1 is WSHSY and CDR2 is SAAADI. This CDR3 is 15 amino acids long. Deletions cut 2 bases from V and 4 bases from J, with 12 bases between. The CDR3 here is CASSEASQGNQPQHF. For the CDR3, the DNA is TGCGCCAGCAGTGAGGCTTCTCAGGGGAATCAGCCCCAGCATTTT.

This clone was counted between two and nine times. The chain recombines TRBV6-7 with TRBJ1-5; 10 positions match TRBD1. TRBV6-7 is treated as an ORF (open reading frame) with a function not yet certain. The CDR3 extends over 17 amino acids. V was pared by 3 bases and J by 3 bases, with 8 bases of the junction left unmatched. CDR3 DNA: TGTGCCAGCAGTTATCCTTCGACAGGGGGCGACAATCAGCCCCAGCATTTT. This codes for CASSYPSTGGDNQPQHF.

The J gene is TRBJ1-4, the V gene TRBV7-9, with 11 bases aligning to TRBD1. Per the germline V gene, CDR1 is SEHNR and CDR2 is FQNEAQ (reference sequence). The CDR3 is made up of 14 amino acids. Trimming removed 5 bases from V and 7 bases from J; junction bases left unmatched: 3. The CDR3 protein is CASSAGTGGEKLFF. The DNA of the CDR3 is TGTGCCAGCAGCGCCGGGACAGGGGGTGAAAAACTGTTTTTT.

J is TRBJ2-1 and V is TRBV9; D possibly corresponds to TRBD2 (5 bases). V shed 0 bases and J shed 2 bases, with 9 bases lying between them. The germline V gene has CDR1 SGDLS and CDR2 YYNGEE. The CDR3 has 15 amino acids. CDR3 protein: CASSVGSGTYNEQFF. CDR3 DNA: TGTGCCAGCAGCGTAGGCTCGGGAACCTACAATGAGCAGTTCTTC.

This clone has a handful of counts. J is TRBJ1-5 and V is TRBV6-1, with D tentatively TRBD1 (6 bases). CDR1 and CDR2 (germline): MNHNS, SASEGT. Trimming took off 1 base at V and 4 bases at J, with 11 bases between the two ends. CDR3 size: 15 residues. The CDR3 spells CASSEEGVWNQPQHF. The CDR3 bases are TGTGCCAGCAGTGAAGAGGGGGTTTGGAATCAGCCCCAGCATTTT.